Shown below are 28 T cell receptor beta chains from a single sample sequenced in a study of shared clonotypes between healthy human individuals. Some clones are missing from TCRdb's copy, which holds only in-frame ones; the method was immunoSEQ multiplex PCR. The sample has 2 million to 3 million clones, 80% to 95% seen once. Sequencing was done on a sample of naive CD4+ T cells from PBMCs. Documented subset: CD45RA+ positively selected. Receptors were obtained from a man between 18 and 29 years old in good health. Some clones in this sample may be carry-over from other donors' samples.

As for this clone: Other DNA sequences from this sample encode an identical CDR3 as well. J is TRBJ2-1 and V is TRBV7-9; TRBD2 aligns across 13 bases. The CDR3 extends over 16 amino acids. Germline CDR1 SEHNR, CDR2 FQNEAQ (reference sequence). V dropped 5 bases and J dropped 4; count of bases not matched to a gene: 5. CDR3 amino acids: CASSPRTSGSYNEQFF. The DNA for the CDR3 is TGTGCCAGCAGCCCACGGACTAGCGGGAGTTACAATGAGCAGTTCTTC.

Comments on this clone: At the DNA level, this CDR3 is encoded by other sequences in the same sample as well. This chain uses TRBV5-1 with TRBJ2-2, with TRBD1 identical over 8 bases. The ends lost 4 bases at V and 5 bases at J; junction bases unmatched: 4. The CDR3 runs to 14 residues. Germline V gives CDR1 SGHRS, CDR2 YFSETQ. CDR3 DNA: TGCGCCAGCAGCGGACAGGGAAGTACCGGGGAGCTGTTTTTT. Translation: CASSGQGSTGELFF.

J is TRBJ2-5 and V is TRBV28; TRBD2 agrees at 7 bases. The junction had 15 bases not matched to a gene; V was cut back by 6 bases and J by 11 bases. The CDR3 extends over 14 amino acids. The V gene's germline CDR1 is MDHEN and CDR2 SYDVKM. CDR3 bases: TGTGCCAGCAGCCCGGGACTCGGCGGGCGGGAGCAGTACTTC. Translating gives CASSPGLGGREQYF.

J is TRBJ2-1 and V is TRBV19; 7 bases are a match to TRBD2. This CDR3 is built from 15 residues. V lost 9 bases to trimming and J lost 1 base; unmatched junction nucleotides: 9. From germline, CDR1 is LNHDA and CDR2 SQIVND (reference sequence). Here the CDR3 reads CASQEGGRSYNEQFF. CDR3 nucleotides: TGTGCCAGCCAAGAGGGCGGGAGATCCTACAATGAGCAGTTCTTC.

V gene TRBV2 combines with J gene TRBJ2-7; a weak D match, TRBD2 (5 bases). Trimming removed 4 bases at V and 7 bases at J, with 17 bases between. Germline V gene data show CDR1 as SNHLY and CDR2 as FYNNEI. CDR3 length equals 14 residues. The CDR3 coding sequence is TGTGCCAGCAGTGCACGAACCCTCGGGATAGAGCAGTACTTC. Amino acid sequence: CASSARTLGIEQYF.

The V gene is TRBV27, the J gene TRBJ1-5; possible D gene TRBD1, 6 bases. The CDR3 is 14 residues long. Germline assignment: CDR1 MNHEY and CDR2 SMNVEV (reference sequence). Trimming removed 5 bases at V and 7 bases at J, with 15 bases between. The CDR3 DNA is TGTGCCAGCAGTCCCCTCTCAGGGGAACAGCCCCAGCATTTT. Residues: CASSPLSGEQPQHF.

This chain links TRBV27 with TRBJ1-2, with D perhaps TRBD1 (6 bases). There are 14 residues in the CDR3. CDR1 is MNHEY, CDR2 SMNVEV, per germline (reference sequence). Trimming shortened V by 6 bases and J by 5 bases, and 16 bases separated the two germline ends. This chain's CDR3 is CASSRTEANYGYTF. CDR3 bases: TGTGCCAGCAGCCGGACAGAAGCCAATTATGGCTACACCTTC.

The chain combines TRBV30 with TRBJ1-1; 8 nucleotides line up with TRBD1. Germline V gene data show CDR1 as GTSNPN and CDR2 as SVGIG (reference sequence). The trim removed 0 bases at V and 10 bases at J, leaving 7 bases unmatched. This CDR3 comprises 13 residues. In DNA form, the CDR3 reads TGTGCCTGGAGTGTGGACAGGGACTCGCCAGCTTTCTTT. This gives the protein CAWSVDRDSPAFF.

The rearrangement links TRBV5-5 to TRBJ2-5; TRBD2 agrees at 9 bases. The trim removed 1 base at V and 2 bases at J, leaving 6 bases unmatched. CDR3 length equals 16 residues. CDR1 and CDR2 (germline): SGHKS, YYEKEE (reference sequence). CDR3 in amino acids: CASSLMTSGVQETQYF. The CDR3 DNA sequence: TGTGCCAGCAGCTTGATGACTAGCGGAGTGCAAGAGACCCAGTACTTC. Full variable domain (missing parts from reference TRBV5-5 and TRBJ2-5): DAGVTQSPTHLIKTRGQQVTLRCSPISGHKSVSWYQQVLGQGPQFIFQYYEKEERGRGNFPDRFSARQFPNYSSELNVNALLLGDSALYLCASSLMTSGVQETQYFGPGTRLLVL.

The chain has TRBV28 and TRBJ1-1; unclear D gene. Germline V gene sequence: CDR1 MDHEN, CDR2 SYDVKM. The CDR3 runs to 14 residues. V was trimmed by 3 bases and J by 0 bases, leaving 8 bases between them. The CDR3 loop reads CASSFPVLNTEAFF. CDR3 sequence (DNA): TGTGCCAGCAGTTTCCCGGTCCTGAACACTGAAGCTTTCTTT.

The V gene is TRBV7-3, the J gene TRBJ1-6, with TRBD1 as a possible D gene (5 bases). The CDR3 has 15 residues. Germline CDR1 SGHTA, CDR2 FQGTGA. V lost 2 bases and J lost 8, with 13 bases in between. The CDR3 loop is CASSLGSTGDSPLHF. The DNA for the CDR3 is TGTGCCAGCAGCTTAGGTAGTACAGGCGATTCACCCCTCCACTTT.

Concerning this clone: Since a much larger clone is just one base distant, this may be a read error. Other nucleotide sequences from this sample produce the same CDR3. The chain uses TRBV28 and TRBJ1-5; D unclear. The CDR3 runs 13 residues. The germline CDR1 and CDR2 sequences are MDHEN and SYDVKM. With 2 bases removed from V and 0 bases from J, the gap between germline ends came to 2 bases. The CDR3: CASSLVSNQPQHF. The CDR3 DNA follows: TGTGCCAGCAGTTTAGTTAGCAATCAGCCCCAGCATTTT. Drawing the rest from reference TRBV28 and TRBJ1-5, the complete variable domain is DVKVTQSSRYLVKRTGEKVFLECVQDMDHENMFWYRQDPGLGLRLIYFSYDVKMKEKGDIPEGYSVSREKKERFSLILESASTNQTSMYLCASSLVSNQPQHFGDGTRLSIL.

The chain is built from TRBV5-4 and TRBJ2-7; D possibly corresponds to TRBD1 (5 bases). Between the trimmed V and J ends, which lost 4 bases and 0 bases, there was a span of 8 bases. The length of the CDR3 is 13 residues. From germline, CDR1 is SGHNT and CDR2 YYREEE (reference sequence). In DNA form, the CDR3 reads TGTGCCAGCAGCGGACAAAGCTCCTACGAGCAGTACTTC. It yields the protein CASSGQSSYEQYF. Drawing the rest from reference TRBV5-4 and TRBJ2-7, the complete variable domain is ETGVTQSPTHLIKTRGQQVTLRCSSQSGHNTVSWYQQALGQGPQFIFQYYREEENGRGNFPPRFSGLQFPNYSSELNVNALELDDSALYLCASSGQSSYEQYFGPGTRLTVT.

The rearrangement uses TRBV5-1 and TRBJ1-2; D gene ambiguous. The V gene's germline CDR1 is SGHRS and CDR2 YFSETQ. V lost 4 bases and J lost 3, with 16 bases in between. The CDR3 has 15 residues. The CDR3 region has the DNA TGCGCCAGCAGCGAGACCCCCTCACTAGACTATGGCTACACCTTC. Encoded protein: CASSETPSLDYGYTF. The full variable domain, with the rest looked up from reference TRBV5-1 and TRBJ1-2, is KAGVTQTPRYLIKTRGQQVTLSCSPISGHRSVSWYQQTPGQGLQFLFEYFSETQRNKGNFPGRFSGRQFSNSRSEMNVSTLELGDSALYLCASSETPSLDYGYTFGSGTRLTVV.

This rearrangement joins TRBV5-6 to TRBJ1-2, with D hard to call. Trimming removed 1 base from V and 2 bases from J, with 9 bases in between. This CDR3 is built from 14 residues. The germline V gene encodes CDR1 SGHDT and CDR2 YYEEEE. DNA for the CDR3: TGTGCCAGCAGCTTGAAGAAACCAAACTATGGCTACACCTTC. It translates to CASSLKKPNYGYTF.

The chain recombines TRBV5-4 with TRBJ1-1, with 10 bases that match TRBD1. The J segment lost 0 bases and the V segment lost 3 bases, leaving 5 bases of the junction unmatched. Per the germline V gene, CDR1 is SGHNT and CDR2 is YYREEE (reference sequence). The CDR3 totals 16 residues. The DNA of the CDR3 is TGTGCCAGCAGCTCGGGACAGGGGAATTTGAACACTGAAGCTTTCTTT. Protein: CASSSGQGNLNTEAFF.

The rearrangement joins TRBV10-3 to TRBJ2-7; weak D call: TRBD1 (5 bases). CDR1 is ENHRY, CDR2 SYGVKD, per germline. This CDR3 contains 14 residues. Trimming shortened V by 4 bases and J by 3 bases, and 13 bases separated the two germline ends. CDR3 nucleotides: TGTGCCATCAGTGCTCAGGGCGCCAACTACGAGCAGTACTTC. It encodes CAISAQGANYEQYF.

This sequence joins TRBV5-6 and TRBJ2-3; D is unclear. This CDR3 comprises 14 residues. The germline V gene encodes CDR1 SGHDT and CDR2 YYEEEE. Trimming removed 2 bases from V and 6 bases from J, with 13 bases in between. CDR3 sequence reads: CASSFQPTPDTQYF. The DNA of the CDR3 is TGTGCCAGCAGCTTCCAACCCACCCCGGATACGCAGTATTTT.

V gene TRBV5-1 combines with J gene TRBJ2-1, with 8 bases identical to TRBD1. The germline V gene encodes CDR1 SGHRS and CDR2 YFSETQ. Trimming cost V 3 bases and J 5 bases; bases outside gene matches: 7. The CDR3 length is 15 residues. The CDR3 spells CASSSWQGADNEQFF. CDR3 bases: TGCGCCAGCAGCTCATGGCAGGGGGCCGACAATGAGCAGTTCTTC.

The chain combines TRBV5-1 with TRBJ1-6; tentatively, D is TRBD1 (6 bases). The CDR3 loop spans 15 amino acids. Germline loops: CDR1 SGHRS, CDR2 YFSETQ. Between the trimmed V and J ends, which lost 4 bases and 7 bases, there was a span of 15 bases. CDR3 DNA sequence: TGCGCCAGCAGCCAGTTACAGGGTGGCAATTCACCCCTCCACTTT. Protein sequence: CASSQLQGGNSPLHF.

The chain recombines TRBV5-1 with TRBJ2-6; D is possibly TRBD2 (5 bases). V was trimmed by 1 base and J by 0 bases, leaving 11 bases between them. Germline V gene data show CDR1 as SGHRS and CDR2 as YFSETQ. This CDR3 comprises 17 residues. This CDR3 reads CASSLREPYSGANVLTF. The CDR3 DNA is TGCGCCAGCAGCTTGCGGGAACCCTACTCTGGGGCCAACGTCCTGACTTTC.

V and J are TRBV5-1 and TRBJ2-2; possible D gene TRBD1, 6 bases. V was trimmed by 4 bases and J by 0 bases, leaving 13 bases between them. CDR3 size: 16 residues. Germline assignment: CDR1 SGHRS and CDR2 YFSETQ. The CDR3 loop reads CASSETGTSNTGELFF. The CDR3 nucleotides are TGCGCCAGCAGCGAAACGGGGACATCGAACACCGGGGAGCTGTTTTTT.

The chain has TRBV15 and TRBJ1-5, with 12 bases aligning to TRBD1. Germline-derived CDR1 and CDR2 are LNHNV and YYDKDF (reference sequence). CDR3 length: 19 amino acids. The trim removed 3 bases at V and 1 base at J, leaving 10 bases unmatched. CDR3 bases: TGTGCCACCAGCAGCTCCTCCGGGACAGGGGGCTGGAGCAATCAGCCCCAGCATTTT. It translates to CATSSSSGTGGWSNQPQHF.

The V call is TRBV5-1, the J call TRBJ2-1, with D perhaps TRBD1 (7 bases). Trimming shortened V by 5 bases and J by 5 bases, and 20 bases separated the two germline ends. CDR3 length equals 16 residues. CDR1 and CDR2 (germline): SGHRS, YFSETQ. The CDR3 nucleotides read TGCGCCAGCAGGCCCCAGGGGAGGACAGGCCACAATGAGCAGTTCTTC. Protein product: CASRPQGRTGHNEQFF.

V is TRBV6-1 and J is TRBJ2-5, with 8 bases matching TRBD1. Judging by the DNA end, TRBJ2-7 fits better; the J call may be wrong. CDR1 MNHNS and CDR2 SASEGT come from the germline V gene. This CDR3 contains 14 residues. The CDR3 coding sequence is TGTGCCAGCAGTCCCGGGACAGGCTCCTACGAGCAGTACTTC. It is translated as CASSPGTGSYEQYF.

This clone is a singleton in its sample. The chain combines TRBV29-1 with TRBJ2-7, with a tentative D call TRBD2 (6 bases). V was clipped by 7 bases and J by 5 bases, with 12 bases between them. CDR3 length: 11 residues. Germline-derived CDR1 and CDR2 are SQVTM and ANQGSEA. CDR3 sequence reads: CSGGLPNEQYF. The CDR3 region has the DNA TGCAGCGGGGGACTTCCAAACGAGCAGTACTTC.

Remarks on this clone: Other DNA sequences in the sample encode the same CDR3. V is TRBV15 and J is TRBJ2-3; possible D gene TRBD1, 5 bases. The CDR3 spans 16 residues. Deletions cut 1 base from V and 1 base from J, with 12 bases between. Germline assignment: CDR1 LNHNV and CDR2 YYDKDF (reference sequence). This CDR3 is CATSRGRDRGTDTQYF. In DNA form, the CDR3 reads TGTGCCACCAGCAGAGGCAGGGATCGCGGCACAGATACGCAGTATTTT. The full variable domain, its missing parts supplied by reference TRBV15 and TRBJ2-3, is DAMVIQNPRYQVTQFGKPVTLSCSQTLNHNVMYWYQQKSSQAPKLLFHYYDKDFNNEADTPDNFQSRRPNTSFCFLDIRSPGLGDTAMYLCATSRGRDRGTDTQYFGPGTRLTVL.

The chain is built from TRBV5-4 and TRBJ1-2; a weak D match, TRBD1 (5 bases). The CDR3 is 17 amino acids. V was trimmed by 2 bases and J by 2 bases, leaving 19 bases between them. Germline V gene lookup returns CDR1 SGHNT and CDR2 YYREEE (reference sequence). DNA of the CDR3: TGTGCCAGCAGCTTAAAGGCAGGGCGCCTTGTCAACTATGGCTACACCTTC. Protein product: CASSLKAGRLVNYGYTF.